Shown below are 31 T cell receptor beta chains from a single sample sequenced in a study of T cell responses to AZD1222 COVID-19 vaccine (dated by TCRdb to about 2021). The library was prepared using the immunoSEQ multiplex PCR assay. The immuneACCESS repertoire file appears here via TCRdb, limited to in-frame rearrangements. These files lack a portion of the clones; in checked studies, under half of the deficit traces to unresolved V genes, and the cause of the others is not known. Recorded for this sample are more than 95,000 clones; more than 75% of them occurred a single time. The top ten clones comprise roughly 8% of the sample. The time point label corresponds to: baseline before first vaccination. The sequences come from peripheral blood, collected on day 0 of AZD1222 vaccination. The receptors were sampled from an adult in good health.

The rearrangement joins TRBV2 to TRBJ2-7; D is unresolved. This CDR3 region has 14 residues. The V end lost 4 bases, the J end lost 3 bases, and 13 bases lay between the germline ends. Germline CDR1 is SNHLY and CDR2 is FYNNEI. For the CDR3, the DNA is TGTGCCAGCAGTGTAAGTCCGGTGGGCTACGAGCAGTACTTC. It encodes CASSVSPVGYEQYF.

This chain joins TRBV29-1 and TRBJ1-2, with 7 bases fitting TRBD1. This CDR3 region has 15 residues. CDR1 is SQVTM and CDR2 is ANQGSEA in the germline V gene. The CDR3 nucleotides read TGCATGAGTGCCCCCAGGGGGGCCGGCTTCTATGGCTACACCTTC. Translating gives CMSAPRGAGFYGYTF.

The CDR3, as DNA: TGTGCCAGTAGTATAGGTGGATCTGAAGCTTTCTTT. It translates to CASSIGGSEAFF. This chain uses TRBV19 with TRBJ1-1; D unresolved. Trimming left V 1 base short and J 6 bases short, with 6 bases between. This CDR3 is built from 12 residues. Looked up from germline, CDR1 is LNHDA and CDR2 is SQIVND (reference sequence). Complete variable domain (other parts from reference TRBV19 and TRBJ1-1): DGGITQSPKYLFRKEGQNVTLSCEQNLNHDAMYWYRQDPGQGLRLIYYSQIVNDFQKGDIAEGYSVSREKKESFPLTVTSAQKNPTAFYLCASSIGGSEAFFGQGTRLTVV.

This clone was observed a few times. The gene calls are TRBV20-1 and TRBJ2-7, with no clear D. The CDR3 length is 10 residues. The germline V and J ends were trimmed by 6 bases and 3 bases, with 6 bases remaining between them. Germline CDR1 reads DFQATT; CDR2 reads SNEGSKA (reference sequence). The CDR3: CSAPNYEQYF. CDR3 sequence (DNA): TGCAGTGCCCCGAACTACGAGCAGTACTTC.

This chain uses TRBV24-1 with TRBJ2-2, with 13 bases identical to TRBD2. The CDR3 is 17 amino acids. Germline values: CDR1 KGHDR, CDR2 SFDVKD. J lost 5 bases, V lost 4 bases, and 6 bases had no gene match. DNA for the CDR3: TGTGCCACCAGTGAACTAGCGGGGGGGCCGGGAACCGGGGAGCTGTTTTTT. Translating it yields CATSELAGGPGTGELFF.

This sequence joins TRBV25-1 and TRBJ1-1, with D possibly matching TRBD1 (6 bases). Germline-derived CDR1 and CDR2 are MGHDK and SYGVNS. V gave up 7 bases and J gave up 4 bases, with 13 bases separating them. CDR3 length: 13 amino acids. CDR3 amino acids: CASIIGGGTEAFF. CDR3 bases: TGTGCCAGCATAATAGGAGGGGGCACTGAAGCTTTCTTT.

The chain combines TRBV5-1 with TRBJ2-1; the match to TRBD2 covers 12 bases. V shed 3 bases, J shed 6 bases, and the junction held 13 bases outside the gene matches. The CDR3 has 18 amino acids. The germline gives CDR1 SGHRS, CDR2 YFSETQ. In DNA form, the CDR3 reads TGCGCCAGCAGCTATGGTCCCCTACTAGCGGGGGGATCCAATGAGCAGTTCTTC. Translated, it gives CASSYGPLLAGGSNEQFF.

V gene TRBV5-4 combines with J gene TRBJ2-7, with TRBD1 identical over 9 bases. This CDR3 is 14 amino acids long. V lost 0 bases and J lost 4; bases outside the gene matches: 2. Germline lookup yields CDR1 SGHNT and CDR2 YYREEE (reference sequence). CDR3 in DNA: TGTGCCAGCAGCTTGGAACAGGGGGCTTACGAGCAGTACTTC. Protein sequence: CASSLEQGAYEQYF.

The rearrangement joins TRBV7-6 to TRBJ2-1; D perhaps matches TRBD2 (6 bases). CDR3 length: 16 amino acids. The V end lost 1 base, the J end lost 7 bases, and 17 bases lay between the germline ends. Germline CDR1 reads SGHVS; CDR2 reads FNYEAQ. CDR3 amino acids: CASSLGVSGNLNEQFF. As DNA, the CDR3 is TGTGCCAGCAGCTTAGGAGTTAGCGGTAACCTTAATGAGCAGTTCTTC.

The chain joins TRBV13 to TRBJ1-2, with TRBD1 identical over 7 bases. Germline loops: CDR1 PRHDT, CDR2 FYEKMQ (reference sequence). The ends lost 5 bases at V and 0 bases at J; junction bases unmatched: 3. This CDR3 spans 14 amino acids. CDR3 sequence: CASSVGTANYGYTF. The CDR3 nucleotides read TGTGCCAGCAGCGTCGGGACAGCTAACTATGGCTACACCTTC.

The CDR3 protein is CATSDSRGSGYTF. The CDR3 DNA follows: TGTGCCACCAGTGATTCTAGGGGAAGTGGCTACACCTTC. The chain links TRBV24-1 to TRBJ1-2; D is perhaps TRBD1 (5 bases). The length of the CDR3 is 13 residues. The V gene lost 2 bases and the J gene lost 7 bases, with 10 bases spanning the gap. Germline V gene data show CDR1 as KGHDR and CDR2 as SFDVKD.

This chain connects TRBV20-1 to TRBJ1-2; D uncertain. V gave up 6 bases and J gave up 5 bases, with 7 bases separating them. Per germline, CDR1 DFQATT and CDR2 SNEGSKA (reference sequence). This CDR3 is built from 10 residues. CDR3 in DNA: TGCAGTGCCTACCTATATGGCTACACCTTC. Residues: CSAYLYGYTF.

The V and J genes are TRBV3-1 (or the pseudogene TRBV3-2) and TRBJ2-2; 7 bases agree with TRBD1. Trimming took 2 bases from V and 1 from J; bases not matched to a gene: 4. The CDR3 is 16 residues long. Germline V lookup: CDR1 LGHDT, CDR2 YNNKEL (reference sequence). CDR3 sequence (DNA): TGTGCCAGCAGCCAACTGAGGACAGGGAACACCGGGGAGCTGTTTTTT. The encoded protein is CASSQLRTGNTGELFF.

The V gene is TRBV29-1, the J gene TRBJ1-1; D call uncertain. The ends were cut back, 6 bases at V and 1 base at J, with 21 bases in the middle. Germline CDR1 SQVTM, CDR2 ANQGSEA. There are 16 residues in the CDR3. For the CDR3, the DNA is TGCAGCGTCACCGGTGAACCCTTCCATAAGAACACTGAAGCTTTCTTT. Amino acids: CSVTGEPFHKNTEAFF.

The chain uses TRBV19 and TRBJ1-4; the match to TRBD1 covers 8 bases. Germline loops: CDR1 LNHDA, CDR2 SQIVND (reference sequence). J lost 0 bases, V lost 6 bases, and 6 bases had no gene match. The CDR3 contains 16 residues. Written as DNA, the CDR3 is TGTGCCAGTAGCCGCAGGGGGCAGGCAACTAATGAAAAACTGTTTTTT. Translated: CASSRRGQATNEKLFF.

This clone was recorded once. The chain has TRBV6-5 and TRBJ1-1, with TRBD1 as a possible D gene (6 bases). Germline V CDR1 and CDR2: MNHEY, SVGAGI. The CDR3 sequence is 12 residues long. V lost 10 bases, J lost 4 bases, and 13 bases lay in between. The CDR3 spells CATCRGVTEAFF. CDR3 DNA: TGTGCCACATGCAGGGGTGTCACTGAAGCTTTCTTT.

This rearrangement joins TRBV19 to TRBJ1-4; 8 bases fit TRBD1. With 5 bases clipped from V and 7 bases from J, the junction kept 9 bases outside the gene matches. CDR1 is LNHDA and CDR2 is SQIVND in the germline V gene (reference sequence). The CDR3 runs 15 residues. The CDR3 reads CASSDGQGGPEKLFF. CDR3 bases: TGTGCCAGTAGTGACGGACAGGGTGGGCCTGAAAAACTGTTTTTT.

This chain links TRBV28 with TRBJ2-2; tentatively, D is TRBD2 (6 bases). The CDR3 spans 14 residues. Germline V gene sequence: CDR1 MDHEN, CDR2 SYDVKM. V was trimmed by 8 bases and J by 7 bases, leaving 17 bases between them. The CDR3 DNA follows: TGTGCCAGCCAAAATCCGGGCGGGGTCGGGGAGCTGTTTTTT. Protein product: CASQNPGGVGELFF.

The chain joins TRBV27 to TRBJ2-3, with 9 bases aligning to TRBD1. Trimming cost V 0 bases and J 5 bases; bases outside gene matches: 9. Germline CDR1 reads MNHEY; CDR2 reads SMNVEV (reference sequence). This CDR3 has 17 residues. In DNA form, the CDR3 reads TGTGCCAGCAGTTTATCGAGACAGGGGGGACCACAAGATACGCAGTATTTT. It translates to CASSLSRQGGPQDTQYF.

This chain links TRBV6-5 with TRBJ1-1; D is possibly TRBD1 (6 bases). Trimming removed 5 bases at V and 0 bases at J, with 10 bases between. Germline CDR1 MNHEY, CDR2 SVGAGI. This CDR3 contains 14 residues. DNA of the CDR3: TGTGCCAGCAGTCTGACAGGAATGAACACTGAAGCTTTCTTT. The encoded protein is CASSLTGMNTEAFF.

V gene TRBV5-6 combines with J gene TRBJ1-1; D remains ambiguous. With 4 bases removed from V and 1 base from J, the gap between germline ends came to 5 bases. Per the germline V gene, CDR1 is SGHDT and CDR2 is YYEEEE. This CDR3 is 12 amino acids long. The CDR3: CASSMGNTEAFF. In DNA form, the CDR3 reads TGTGCCAGCAGCATGGGGAACACTGAAGCTTTCTTT.

V usage is TRBV4-2 and J usage is TRBJ2-7; D may be TRBD2 (6 bases). The CDR3 consists of 13 residues. V dropped 2 bases and J dropped 6 bases, with 11 bases sitting between them. CDR1 LGHNA and CDR2 YNFKEQ come from the germline V gene. The DNA of the CDR3 is TGTGCCAGCAGCCAAACTAGCCAGCGCGAGCAGTACTTC. The encoded protein is CASSQTSQREQYF.

Remarks on this clone: This CDR3 is also generated by other DNA sequences in the sample. The chain couples TRBV6-2 or TRBV6-3 to TRBJ2-1; no definite D call. Germline assignment: CDR1 MNHEY and CDR2 SVGEGT. There are 11 residues in the CDR3. Deletions cut 3 bases from V and 7 bases from J, with 4 bases between. The CDR3 loop is CASSYRNEQFF. The DNA of the CDR3 is TGTGCCAGCAGTTATCGAAATGAGCAGTTCTTC.

The chain combines TRBV5-1 with TRBJ2-3; tentative D call: TRBD1 (6 bases). The germline V and J ends were trimmed by 4 bases and 0 bases, with 21 bases remaining between them. Germline CDR1 and CDR2: SGHRS and YFSETQ. The CDR3 spans 18 residues. The CDR3 sequence: CASSPPNTGQRSTDTQYF. Written as DNA, the CDR3 is TGCGCCAGCAGCCCCCCCAATACCGGACAGAGAAGCACAGATACGCAGTATTTT. Looking up the rest from reference TRBV5-1 and TRBJ2-3 gives the full variable domain: KAGVTQTPRYLIKTRGQQVTLSCSPISGHRSVSWYQQTPGQGLQFLFEYFSETQRNKGNFPGRFSGRQFSNSRSEMNVSTLELGDSALYLCASSPPNTGQRSTDTQYFGPGTRLTVL.

The genes are TRBV5-6 and TRBJ2-7; D is perhaps TRBD1 (6 bases). Trimming removed 3 bases from V and 3 bases from J, with 10 bases in between. The CDR3 extends over 13 amino acids. Germline V gene lookup returns CDR1 SGHDT and CDR2 YYEEEE. CDR3 residues: CASSWEQGYEQYF. Written as DNA, the CDR3 is TGTGCCAGCAGCTGGGAACAGGGCTACGAGCAGTACTTC.

V usage is TRBV28 and J usage is TRBJ1-6; TRBD1 aligns across 7 bases. Per germline, CDR1 MDHEN and CDR2 SYDVKM. The CDR3 runs to 15 residues. V lost 5 bases, J lost 10 bases, and 11 bases stayed unmatched. CDR3 nucleotide sequence: TGTGCCAGCAGTCAAAATACAGGGGATGAATCACCCCTCCACTTT. It specifies CASSQNTGDESPLHF.

This chain uses TRBV7-2 with TRBJ1-2, with a tentative D call TRBD1 (6 bases). The CDR3 has 13 amino acids. The V end lost 4 bases, the J end lost 8 bases, and 14 bases lay between the germline ends. Looked up from germline, CDR1 is SGHTA and CDR2 is FQGNSA. CDR3 region: CASSSQGRRGYTF. In DNA, the CDR3 is TGTGCCAGCAGCTCCCAGGGGCGACGGGGCTACACCTTC.

The V call is TRBV6-6, the J call TRBJ2-3; D unclear. Germline CDR1 and CDR2: MNHNY and SVGAGI (reference sequence). The V gene lost 5 bases and the J gene lost 1 base, with 10 bases spanning the gap. This CDR3 contains 14 residues. CDR3 sequence: CASSPAAGTDTQYF. Here the CDR3 DNA reads TGTGCCAGCAGTCCGGCAGCCGGCACAGATACGCAGTATTTT.

The genes are TRBV18 and TRBJ2-7, with D possibly being TRBD1 (5 bases). Trimming stripped 3 bases from V and 2 bases from J, with 8 bases between. The CDR3 runs 13 residues. Germline lookup yields CDR1 KGHSH and CDR2 LQKENI. The DNA for the CDR3 is TGTGCCAGCTCACCGGGGCAGACCTACGAGCAGTACTTC. Protein product: CASSPGQTYEQYF.

The chain couples TRBV25-1 to TRBJ1-1; unclear D gene. The CDR3 is 12 amino acids. The germline gives CDR1 MGHDK, CDR2 SYGVNS. V lost 3 bases and J 3 bases, leaving 5 bases between the germline ends. The CDR3 is CASSDPYTEAFF. In DNA form, the CDR3 reads TGTGCCAGCAGTGACCCCTACACTGAAGCTTTCTTT.

This chain links TRBV19 with TRBJ2-7, with 9 bases that match TRBD1. After removal of 5 bases from V and 4 bases from J, the junction contained 6 bases not matched to a gene. The length of the CDR3 is 14 residues. Germline V gene data show CDR1 as LNHDA and CDR2 as SQIVND (reference sequence). The CDR3 sequence is CASSADRGGYEQYF. CDR3 DNA sequence: TGTGCCAGTAGTGCGGACAGGGGCGGTTACGAGCAGTACTTC.